The 9 T cell receptor beta chains below all came from one sample that was sequenced in a study of cytomegalovirus exposure and HLA in healthy donors. The PCR had 60 Vbeta and 13 Jbeta primers. Using immunoSEQ multiplex PCR, the repertoire was profiled, and TCRdb retains in-frame clones only, with some absent. In the table there are 100,000 or so clones, about three quarters of which are singletons. The sample comprised PBMCs. These receptors were collected from a man aged 25 to 40 in good health and CMV-seropositive.

The V call is TRBV27, the J call TRBJ2-7; the D is unclear. Trimming left V 4 bases short and J 0 bases short, with 10 bases between. The CDR3 consists of 14 residues. Germline CDR1 is MNHEY and CDR2 is SMNVEV (reference sequence). The CDR3 here is CASSSLLSSYEQYF. For the CDR3, the DNA is TGTGCCAGCAGTTCCCTACTAAGCTCCTACGAGCAGTACTTC.

The V call is TRBV5-8, the J call TRBJ2-1; TRBD2 is a possible D gene (6 bases). The CDR3 has 15 residues. In germline, CDR1 is SGHTS, CDR2 YDEGEE. Trimming removed 4 bases from V and 1 base from J, with 12 bases in between. The CDR3 DNA follows: TGTGCCAGCAGCCGGAGGGGACCATCCTACAATGAGCAGTTCTTC. As protein: CASSRRGPSYNEQFF.

This clone was seen more than once but under ten times. This chain links TRBV4-1 with TRBJ2-1; 11 bases are a match to TRBD2. The CDR3 is 16 residues long. Trimming took 1 base from V and 7 from J; bases not matched to a gene: 6. Germline V gene lookup returns CDR1 MGHRA and CDR2 YSYEKL. The DNA for the CDR3 is TGCGCCAGCAGCCAAGCGTTGTTAGCGGGGGGGAATGAGCAGTTCTTC. This translates into CASSQALLAGGNEQFF.

This chain connects TRBV9 to TRBJ1-4, with D hard to call. CDR3 length: 15 amino acids. Germline-derived CDR1 and CDR2 are SGDLS and YYNGEE. V was trimmed by 1 base and J by 5 bases, leaving 12 bases between them. The CDR3 reads CASSVSGSVNEKLFF. The CDR3 DNA follows: TGTGCCAGCAGCGTATCTGGTTCGGTCAATGAAAAACTGTTTTTT.

In nucleotides, the CDR3 is TGTGCCAGCAGTCAGGGTGCGGGCAATCAGCCCCAGCATTTT. Protein sequence: CASSQGAGNQPQHF. V usage is TRBV7-9 and J usage is TRBJ1-5; perhaps TRBD1 as D (5 bases). V gave up 6 bases and J gave up 2 bases, with 11 bases separating them. Germline CDR1 and CDR2: SEHNR and FQNEAQ (reference sequence). The CDR3 length is 14 residues.

Points on this clone: The identical CDR3 is also encoded by other nucleotide sequences in the sample. The chain combines TRBV6-4 with TRBJ1-1; unclear D gene. CDR1 is MRHNA, CDR2 SNTAGT, per germline. V gave up 5 bases and J gave up 4 bases, with 14 bases separating them. This CDR3 is built from 14 residues. The CDR3 sequence is CASSREGTVTEAFF. CDR3 nucleotide sequence: TGTGCCAGCAGTCGTGAGGGAACAGTCACTGAAGCTTTCTTT.

The genes are TRBV9 and TRBJ1-2; D possibly corresponds to TRBD1 (5 bases). CDR1 is SGDLS and CDR2 is YYNGEE in the germline V gene. The ends were cut back, 3 bases at V and 7 bases at J, with 10 bases in the middle. The CDR3 length is 12 residues. CDR3 in amino acids: CASSDSGAGYTF. The CDR3 region has the DNA TGTGCCAGCAGCGACAGCGGGGCTGGCTACACCTTC. Variable domain in full (rest from reference TRBV9 and TRBJ1-2): DSGVTQTPKHLITATGQRVTLRCSPRSGDLSVYWYQQSLDQGLQFLIQYYNGEERAKGNILERFSAQQFPDLHSELNLSSLELGDSALYFCASSDSGAGYTFGSGTRLTVV.

The rearrangement uses TRBV28 and TRBJ1-1; the D gene is possibly TRBD1 (5 bases). CDR1 is MDHEN and CDR2 is SYDVKM in the germline V gene. The CDR3 totals 15 residues. V was trimmed by 3 bases and J by 6 bases, leaving 17 bases between them. The CDR3 sequence: CASSFYGTGDAEAFF. The CDR3 DNA follows: TGTGCCAGCAGTTTTTACGGGACGGGGGACGCTGAAGCTTTCTTT.

CDR3 in DNA: TGCGCCAGCAGCCAAGGGACAGCATCTAACTATGGCTACACCTTC. It is translated as CASSQGTASNYGYTF. The rearrangement uses TRBV4-3 and TRBJ1-2; possible D gene TRBD1, 6 bases. V lost 1 base and J lost 0, with 9 bases in between. The CDR3 totals 15 residues. Germline CDR1 and CDR2: LGHNA and YSLEER.